This entry lists 24 T cell receptor beta chains sequenced from one sample in a study of blood T cells in healthy people across ages. The second PCR ran roughly 7 to 11 cycles with a sample-barcoded 5' primer and J-beta primers. One entry per CDR3 protein, called by TCRdb with MiXCR from the 5' RACE reads. Among 750,000 or so distinct CDR3 sequences listed, 25% were seen once. This same sample was also taken into another study, of T cells of mothers and their children.

Specimen: blood. The receptors stem from a boy aged 5-17 years in good health.

This clonotype has only a few counts. This rearrangement joins TRBV6-6 to TRBJ2-7, with 7 nucleotides matching TRBD1. Germline V gene data show CDR1 as MNHNY and CDR2 as SVGAGI (reference sequence). The CDR3 contains 12 residues. Trimming at V came to 6 bases and at J to 5 bases, leaving 4 bases not matched to a gene. CDR3 sequence: CASSTGTDEQYF. The DNA of the CDR3 is TGTGCCAGCAGCACCGGGACAGACGAGCAGTACTTC.

V and J are TRBV3-1 and TRBJ2-5; TRBD1 matches 10 bases. Germline trimming cut 4 bases from V and 11 bases from J; bases unmatched to any gene: 16. CDR3 length equals 16 residues. Germline V gives CDR1 LGHDT, CDR2 YNNKEL (reference sequence). Here the CDR3 DNA reads TGTGCCAGCAGCCGAAGCGGTGACAGGGGGCTATGGGAGCAGTACTTC. Its translation: CASSRSGDRGLWEQYF.

This clonotype has more than one count but fewer than ten. The chain has TRBV5-6 and TRBJ2-3, with D perhaps matching TRBD2 (5 bases). The V end lost 3 bases, the J end lost 10 bases, and 9 bases lay between the germline ends. Germline lookup yields CDR1 SGHDT and CDR2 YYEEEE. The length of the CDR3 is 11 residues. The CDR3 sequence: CASSYGLPQYF. The CDR3 nucleotides are TGTGCCAGCAGCTACGGACTTCCGCAGTATTTT.

The genes are TRBV7-9 and TRBJ2-7, with D tentatively TRBD1 (6 bases). V shed 0 bases and J shed 2 bases, with 26 bases lying between them. CDR3 length: 20 amino acids. The germline gives CDR1 SEHNR, CDR2 FQNEAQ (reference sequence). CDR3 protein: CASSLAALSSDRRIPYEQYF. The CDR3 DNA follows: TGTGCCAGCAGCTTAGCAGCCCTTTCATCAGACAGGAGAATTCCCTACGAGCAGTACTTC.

This clonotype has ten or more counts. The chain uses TRBV12-3 or TRBV12-4 and TRBJ2-7, with D hard to call. V was trimmed by 4 bases and J by 3 bases, leaving 10 bases between them. CDR3 length: 13 amino acids. The CDR3 sequence is CASSSGRNYEQYF. The CDR3 bases are TGTGCCAGCAGTTCAGGACGTAACTACGAGCAGTACTTC.

This clonotype showed up just a few times. The chain carries TRBV6-4 and TRBJ2-4; D is possibly TRBD2 (7 bases). V shed 6 bases and J shed 3 bases, with 18 bases lying between them. Germline V gives CDR1 MRHNA, CDR2 SNTAGT. The length of the CDR3 is 16 residues. The CDR3 sequence is CASSWEGGSVKNIQYF. CDR3 DNA sequence: TGTGCCAGCAGCTGGGAGGGGGGTTCTGTCAAAAACATTCAGTACTTC.

The chain uses TRBV7-6 and TRBJ1-1; D is unclear. CDR1 and CDR2 from the germline V gene are SGHVS and FNYEAQ. With 4 bases removed from V and 2 bases from J, the gap between germline ends came to 8 bases. The length of the CDR3 is 13 residues. The CDR3 DNA reads as TGTGCCAGCAGCTGGGAGGGAAACACTGAAGCTTTCTTT. Its protein is CASSWEGNTEAFF.

This rearrangement joins TRBV7-2 to TRBJ2-5; 12 nucleotides line up with TRBD2. CDR1 SGHTA and CDR2 FQGNSA come from the germline V gene. This CDR3 has 17 residues. After removal of 4 bases from V and 11 bases from J, the junction contained 17 bases not matched to a gene. The CDR3 DNA reads as TGTGCCAGCAGCTGGTCTAGCGGGGGGGCAGTCTCTCGAGAGCAGTACTTC. The encoded protein is CASSWSSGGAVSREQYF. The full variable domain, with the rest looked up from reference TRBV7-2 and TRBJ2-5, is GAGVSQSPSNKVTEKGKDVELRCDPISGHTALYWYRQSLGQGLEFLIYFQGNSAPDKSGLPSDRFSAERTGGSVSTLTIQRTQQEDSAVYLCASSWSSGGAVSREQYFGPGTRLLVL.

The genes are TRBV6-5 and TRBJ2-1, with a weak D call TRBD2 (6 bases). CDR3 length equals 13 residues. Germline V gene data show CDR1 as MNHEY and CDR2 as SVGAGI. Trimming left V 5 bases short and J 8 bases short, with 13 bases between. This CDR3 reads CASSPGVPDEQFF. CDR3 nucleotide sequence: TGTGCCAGCAGTCCGGGAGTCCCCGATGAGCAGTTCTTC.

This clonotype was counted only a few times. The rearrangement joins TRBV3-1 to TRBJ2-4, with D perhaps TRBD1 or TRBD2 (5 bases each). Germline V lookup: CDR1 LGHDT, CDR2 YNNKEL (reference sequence). V lost 3 bases, J lost 11 bases, and 20 bases lay in between. The CDR3 consists of 15 residues. The CDR3: CASSQGPNQGGFQYF. In nucleotides, the CDR3 is TGTGCCAGCAGCCAGGGACCCAATCAGGGCGGCTTTCAGTACTTC. Supplemented by reference TRBV3-1 and TRBJ2-4, the full variable domain reads DTAVSQTPKYLVTQMGNDKSIKCEQNLGHDTMYWYKQDSKKFLKIMFSYNNKELIINETVPNRFSPKSPDKAHLNLHINSLELGDSAVYFCASSQGPNQGGFQYFGAGTRLSVL.

This clonotype was counted many times. The genes are TRBV7-9 and TRBJ1-3; 7 bases match TRBD1. The CDR3 is 14 amino acids. The germline gives CDR1 SEHNR, CDR2 FQNEAQ (reference sequence). V trimming: 3 bases; J trimming: 7 bases; junction bases outside the gene matches: 6. The CDR3 nucleotides are TGTGCCAGCAGCTTTGACAGGGCGAGGAACACCATATATTTT. Its protein product is CASSFDRARNTIYF.

The rearrangement joins TRBV20-1 to TRBJ2-1, with TRBD2 identical over 10 bases. This CDR3 has 15 amino acids. The V gene end was trimmed by 0 bases and the J gene end by 3 bases; junction bases not matched to a gene: 2. CDR1 and CDR2 from the germline V gene are DFQATT and SNEGSKA (reference sequence). This chain's CDR3 is CSARDLAGDYNEQFF. CDR3 DNA: TGCAGTGCTAGAGATCTAGCGGGAGACTACAATGAGCAGTTCTTC.

This clonotype was detected a few times. CDR3 protein: CASSLIGGSKGTQYF. DNA of the CDR3: TGTGCCAGCAGCTTAATCGGCGGGAGTAAGGGGACCCAGTACTTC. The chain employs TRBV7-3 and TRBJ2-5; TRBD2 agrees at 7 bases. V trimming: 1 base; J trimming: 7 bases; junction bases outside the gene matches: 9. Germline CDR1 and CDR2: SGHTA and FQGTGA. There are 15 residues in the CDR3. Full variable domain (missing parts from reference TRBV7-3 and TRBJ2-5): GAGVSQTPSNKVTEKGKYVELRCDPISGHTALYWYRQSLGQGPEFLIYFQGTGAADDSGLPNDRFFAVRPEGSVSTLKIQRTERGDSAVYLCASSLIGGSKGTQYFGPGTRLLVL.

This clonotype has only a few counts. This rearrangement joins TRBV6-6 to TRBJ1-2, with D possibly TRBD1 on 5 matching bases. The CDR3 runs to 13 residues. Trimming took 4 bases from V and 3 from J, leaving 9 bases between them. The germline V gene has CDR1 MNHNY and CDR2 SVGAGI (reference sequence). The CDR3 loop is CASSSQGDYGYTF. The CDR3 nucleotides read TGTGCCAGCAGTTCCCAGGGTGACTATGGCTACACCTTC.

This clonotype was picked up a small number of times. In nucleotides, the CDR3 is TGCAGTGCAATAGGACTAGCGGGGAGGGGGGACACCGGGGAGCTGTTTTTT. Protein: CSAIGLAGRGDTGELFF. V and J are TRBV20-1 and TRBJ2-2; 12 nucleotides match TRBD2. Germline V CDR1 and CDR2: DFQATT, SNEGSKA (reference sequence). There are 17 residues in the CDR3. Unmatched junction bases numbered 11, after V lost 6 bases and J lost 3 bases.

This rearrangement joins TRBV29-1 to TRBJ1-5; 8 bases line up with TRBD1. V lost 6 bases, J lost 0 bases, and 4 bases stayed unmatched. Germline V lookup: CDR1 SQVTM, CDR2 ANQGSEA. The CDR3 is 14 amino acids. In DNA form, the CDR3 reads TGCAGCGTGGGGACAGGATATAGCAATCAGCCCCAGCATTTT. Translated, it gives CSVGTGYSNQPQHF.

The chain combines TRBV3-1 with TRBJ2-1; a possible D gene is TRBD2 (6 bases). CDR3 length: 15 residues. Germline values: CDR1 LGHDT, CDR2 YNNKEL (reference sequence). Trimming stripped 1 base from V and 5 bases from J, with 12 bases between. CDR3 region: CASSQGISGNNEQFF. The CDR3 coding sequence is TGTGCCAGCAGCCAAGGGATTAGCGGAAACAATGAGCAGTTCTTC.

The rearrangement links TRBV12-3 or TRBV12-4 to TRBJ2-3, with TRBD1 as a possible D gene (5 bases). Between the trimmed V and J ends, which lost 7 bases and 5 bases, there was a span of 16 bases. This CDR3 comprises 14 residues. The CDR3 loop is CASKSGSRGDTQYF. DNA of the CDR3: TGTGCCAGCAAATCAGGGTCGAGAGGAGATACGCAGTATTTT.

The chain links TRBV28 to TRBJ2-3; 12 positions agree with TRBD2. V lost 4 bases to trimming and J lost 1 base; unmatched junction nucleotides: 12. The CDR3 sequence is 19 residues long. Germline V gene lookup returns CDR1 MDHEN and CDR2 SYDVKM. DNA for the CDR3: TGTGCCAGCAGTTCGAGGACTAGCGGGACGGCTTACGGCACAGATACGCAGTATTTT. This sequence encodes CASSSRTSGTAYGTDTQYF.

This clonotype has just a few counts. V usage is TRBV19 and J usage is TRBJ2-1; possible D gene TRBD2, 5 bases. Trimming pared 4 bases from V and 8 bases from J, leaving 15 bases between. Germline V gives CDR1 LNHDA, CDR2 SQIVND (reference sequence). The CDR3 totals 14 residues. The CDR3 region is CASSKTNRPDEQFF. Here the CDR3 DNA reads TGTGCCAGTAGTAAGACTAACAGACCCGATGAGCAGTTCTTC.

The chain employs TRBV9 and TRBJ1-2, with a tentative D call TRBD1 (6 bases). The CDR3 covers 14 residues. Trimming took 0 bases from V and 2 from J, leaving 8 bases between them. Germline lookup yields CDR1 SGDLS and CDR2 YYNGEE. This CDR3 reads CASSVDGGNYGYTF. Written as DNA, the CDR3 is TGTGCCAGCAGCGTAGACGGGGGCAACTATGGCTACACCTTC.

The chain links TRBV29-1 to TRBJ2-5; either TRBD1 or TRBD2 may fit D (5 bases each). TRBJ2-1 matches the DNA end more closely, so the J call is doubtful. The germline V gene encodes CDR1 SQVTM and CDR2 ANQGSEA. The CDR3 spans 12 residues. The CDR3 region is CSVESDGAEQFF. The CDR3 DNA sequence: TGCAGCGTTGAATCTGACGGGGCTGAGCAGTTCTTC.

This chain links TRBV7-2 with TRBJ1-4, with D maybe TRBD1 (5 bases). The CDR3 length is 14 residues. The germline V gene encodes CDR1 SGHTA and CDR2 FQGNSA. The ends were cut back, 1 base at V and 7 bases at J, with 10 bases in the middle. The DNA for the CDR3 is TGTGCCAGCAGCTTAGAGGGGTACGGTGAAAAACTGTTTTTT. Residues: CASSLEGYGEKLFF.

This clonotype appeared many times. The chain is built from TRBV20-1 and TRBJ2-4; D remains unclear. Germline CDR1 reads DFQATT; CDR2 reads SNEGSKA (reference sequence). V was cut by 6 bases and J by 0 bases, with 9 bases left in between. This CDR3 comprises 13 residues. CDR3 sequence: CSAEDRAKNIQYF. The CDR3 DNA sequence: TGCAGTGCAGAGGATCGAGCCAAAAACATTCAGTACTTC.